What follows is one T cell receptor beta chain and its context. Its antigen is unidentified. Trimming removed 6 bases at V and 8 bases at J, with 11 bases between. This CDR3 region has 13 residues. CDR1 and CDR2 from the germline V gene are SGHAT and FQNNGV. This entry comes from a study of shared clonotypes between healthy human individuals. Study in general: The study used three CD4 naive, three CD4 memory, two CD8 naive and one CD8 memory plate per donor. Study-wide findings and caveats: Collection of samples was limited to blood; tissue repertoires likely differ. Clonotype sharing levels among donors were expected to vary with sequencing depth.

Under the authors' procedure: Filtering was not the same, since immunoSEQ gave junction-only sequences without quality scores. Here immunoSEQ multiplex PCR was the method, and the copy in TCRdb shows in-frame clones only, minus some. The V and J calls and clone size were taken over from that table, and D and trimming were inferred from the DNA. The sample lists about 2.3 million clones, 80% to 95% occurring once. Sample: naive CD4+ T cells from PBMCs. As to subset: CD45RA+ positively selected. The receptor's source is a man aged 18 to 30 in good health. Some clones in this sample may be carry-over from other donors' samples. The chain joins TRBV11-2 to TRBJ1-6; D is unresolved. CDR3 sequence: CASRPLTDSPLHF. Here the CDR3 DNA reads TGTGCCAGCAGACCCCTTACCGATTCACCCCTCCACTTT.